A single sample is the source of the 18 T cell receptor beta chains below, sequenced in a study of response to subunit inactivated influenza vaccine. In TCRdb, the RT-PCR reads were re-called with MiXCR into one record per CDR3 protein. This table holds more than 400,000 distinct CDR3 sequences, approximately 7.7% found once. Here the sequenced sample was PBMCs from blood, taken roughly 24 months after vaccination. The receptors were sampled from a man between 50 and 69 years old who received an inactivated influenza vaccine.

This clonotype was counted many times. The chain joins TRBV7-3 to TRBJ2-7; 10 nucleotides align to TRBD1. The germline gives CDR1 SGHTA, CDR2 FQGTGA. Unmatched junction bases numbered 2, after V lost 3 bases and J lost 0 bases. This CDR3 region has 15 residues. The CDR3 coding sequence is TGTGCCAGCAGCTTTGGGACAGGGGCCTCCTACGAGCAGTACTTC. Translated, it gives CASSFGTGASYEQYF.

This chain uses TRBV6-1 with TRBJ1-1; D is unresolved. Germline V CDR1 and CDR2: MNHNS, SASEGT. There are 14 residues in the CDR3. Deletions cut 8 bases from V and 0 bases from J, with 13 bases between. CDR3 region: CASRTPTMNTEAFF. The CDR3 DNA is TGTGCCAGCCGAACCCCCACAATGAACACTGAAGCTTTCTTT.

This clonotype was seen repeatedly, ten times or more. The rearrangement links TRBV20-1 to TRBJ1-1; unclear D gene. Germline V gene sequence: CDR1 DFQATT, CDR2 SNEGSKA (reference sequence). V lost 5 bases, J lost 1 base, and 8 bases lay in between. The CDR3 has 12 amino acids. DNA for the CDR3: TGCAGTGCTTGTGTCACGAACACTGAAGCTTTCTTT. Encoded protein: CSACVTNTEAFF.

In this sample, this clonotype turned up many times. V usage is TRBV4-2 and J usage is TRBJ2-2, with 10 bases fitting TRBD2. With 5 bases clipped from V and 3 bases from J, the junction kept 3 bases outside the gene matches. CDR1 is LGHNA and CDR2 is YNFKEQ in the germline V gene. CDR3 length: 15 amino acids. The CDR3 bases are TGTGCCAGCAGCACTAGCGGGACAGACACCGGGGAGCTGTTTTTT. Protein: CASSTSGTDTGELFF.

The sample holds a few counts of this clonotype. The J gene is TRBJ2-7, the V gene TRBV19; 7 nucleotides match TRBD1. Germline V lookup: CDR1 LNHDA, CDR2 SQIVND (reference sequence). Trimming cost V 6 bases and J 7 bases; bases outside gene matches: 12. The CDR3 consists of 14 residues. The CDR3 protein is CASRVKGATGEQYF. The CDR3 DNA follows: TGTGCCAGTAGAGTTAAGGGGGCGACGGGGGAGCAGTACTTC.

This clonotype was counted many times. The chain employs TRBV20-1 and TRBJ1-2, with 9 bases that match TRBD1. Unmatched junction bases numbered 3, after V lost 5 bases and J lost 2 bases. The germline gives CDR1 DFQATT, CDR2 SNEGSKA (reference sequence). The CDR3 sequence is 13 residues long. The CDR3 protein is CSAGGQGNYGYTF. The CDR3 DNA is TGCAGTGCTGGGGGACAGGGAAACTATGGCTACACCTTC.

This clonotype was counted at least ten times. CDR3 nucleotides: TGTGCCAGCAGTTTATACGCCACTGAAGCTTTCTTT. This translates into CASSLYATEAFF. This chain uses TRBV12-3 or TRBV12-4 with TRBJ1-1; D remains unclear. This CDR3 has 12 residues. V dropped 2 bases and J dropped 4 bases, with 5 bases sitting between them.

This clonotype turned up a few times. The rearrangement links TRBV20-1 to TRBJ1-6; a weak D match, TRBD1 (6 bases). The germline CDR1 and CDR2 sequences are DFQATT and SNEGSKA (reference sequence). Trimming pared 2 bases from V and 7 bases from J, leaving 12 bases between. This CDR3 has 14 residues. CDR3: CSARREGVNSPLHF. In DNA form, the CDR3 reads TGCAGTGCTAGAAGAGAGGGGGTAAATTCACCCCTCCACTTT.

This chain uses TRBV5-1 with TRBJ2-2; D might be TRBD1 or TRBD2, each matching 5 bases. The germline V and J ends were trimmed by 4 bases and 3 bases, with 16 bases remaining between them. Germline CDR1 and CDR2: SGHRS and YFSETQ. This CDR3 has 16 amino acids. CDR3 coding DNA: TGCGCCAGCAGCACAAGGGACCGGGGATACACCGGGGAGCTGTTTTTT. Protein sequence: CASSTRDRGYTGELFF.

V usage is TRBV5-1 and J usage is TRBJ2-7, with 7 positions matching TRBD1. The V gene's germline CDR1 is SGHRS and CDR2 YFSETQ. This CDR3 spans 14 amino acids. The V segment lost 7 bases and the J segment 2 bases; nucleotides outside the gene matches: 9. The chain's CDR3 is CASYSGTATYEQYF. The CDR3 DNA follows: TGCGCCAGCTACTCTGGGACAGCTACCTACGAGCAGTACTTC.

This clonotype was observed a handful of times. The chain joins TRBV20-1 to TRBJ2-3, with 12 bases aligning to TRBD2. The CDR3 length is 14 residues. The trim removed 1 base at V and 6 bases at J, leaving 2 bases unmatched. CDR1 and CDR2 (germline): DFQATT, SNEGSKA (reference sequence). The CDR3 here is CSARASGRADTQYF. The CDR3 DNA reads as TGCAGTGCTAGAGCTAGCGGGAGGGCTGATACGCAGTATTTT.

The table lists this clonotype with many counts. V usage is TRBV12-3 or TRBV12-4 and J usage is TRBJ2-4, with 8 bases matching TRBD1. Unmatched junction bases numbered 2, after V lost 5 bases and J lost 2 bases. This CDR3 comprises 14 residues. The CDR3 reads CASSDRGTKNIQYF. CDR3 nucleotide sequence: TGTGCCAGCAGTGACAGGGGCACCAAAAACATTCAGTACTTC.

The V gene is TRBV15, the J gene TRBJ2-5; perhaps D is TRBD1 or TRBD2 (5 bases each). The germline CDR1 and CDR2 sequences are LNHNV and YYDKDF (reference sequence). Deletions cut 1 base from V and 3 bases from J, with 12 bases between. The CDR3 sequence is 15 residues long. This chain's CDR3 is CATSRGRGSEETQYF. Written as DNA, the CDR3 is TGTGCCACCAGCAGAGGACGGGGCTCGGAAGAGACCCAGTACTTC.

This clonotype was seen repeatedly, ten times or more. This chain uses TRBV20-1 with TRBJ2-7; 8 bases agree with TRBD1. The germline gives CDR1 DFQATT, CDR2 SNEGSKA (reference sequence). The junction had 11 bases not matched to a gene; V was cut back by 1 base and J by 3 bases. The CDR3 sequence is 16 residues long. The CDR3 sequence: CSARVLGTGAYYEQYF. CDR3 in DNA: TGCAGTGCTAGAGTCCTAGGGACAGGAGCATACTACGAGCAGTACTTC.

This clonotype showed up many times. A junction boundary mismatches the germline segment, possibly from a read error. The chain's CDR3 is CASSLETVNQPQHF. As DNA, the CDR3 is TGTGCCAGTAGTCTAGAGACAGTTAATCAGCCCCAGCATTTT. The V gene is TRBV19, the J gene TRBJ1-5; possibly TRBD1 for D (5 bases). Germline V gene sequence: CDR1 LNHDA, CDR2 SQIVND (reference sequence). CDR3 size: 14 residues.

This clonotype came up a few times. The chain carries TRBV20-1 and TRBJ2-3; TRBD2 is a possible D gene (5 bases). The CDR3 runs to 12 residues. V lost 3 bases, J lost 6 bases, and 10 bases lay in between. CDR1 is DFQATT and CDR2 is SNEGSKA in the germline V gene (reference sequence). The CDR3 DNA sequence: TGCAGTGCTAGTATCGCTAGCGATACGCAGTATTTT. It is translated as CSASIASDTQYF.

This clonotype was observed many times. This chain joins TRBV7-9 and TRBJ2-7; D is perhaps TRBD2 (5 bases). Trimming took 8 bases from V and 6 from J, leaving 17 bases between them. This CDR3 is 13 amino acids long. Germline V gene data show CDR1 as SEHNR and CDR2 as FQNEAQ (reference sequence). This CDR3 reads CASANSPRGEQYF. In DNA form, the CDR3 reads TGTGCCAGCGCCAACTCGCCCCGGGGCGAGCAGTACTTC. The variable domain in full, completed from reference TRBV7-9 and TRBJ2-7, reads DTGVSQNPRHKITKRGQNVTFRCDPISEHNRLYWYRQTLGQGPEFLTYFQNEAQLEKSRLLSDRFSAERPKGSFSTLEIQRTEQGDSAMYLCASANSPRGEQYFGPGTRLTVT.

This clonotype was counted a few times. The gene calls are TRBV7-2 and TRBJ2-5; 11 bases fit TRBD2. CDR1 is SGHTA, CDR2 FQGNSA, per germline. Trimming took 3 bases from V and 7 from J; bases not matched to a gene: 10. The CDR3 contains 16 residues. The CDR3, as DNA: TGTGCCAGCAGCTTTAGCGGGGGGGCGCCCTTTTCGACCCAGTACTTC. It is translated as CASSFSGGAPFSTQYF.